This T cell receptor (beta chain) originates from a study of blood T cells in healthy people across ages. The authors ran a second PCR of 7 to 11 cycles using a sample-barcoded 5' primer and a J-beta primer mix. Every single cDNA molecule received a tag from a template-switch adaptor with 12 random nucleotides. The yield of each sample was at least 2.5 million CDR3-containing paired-end reads. TCRdb passed the 5' RACE reads through MiXCR, listing each CDR3 protein once. The sample yields fewer than 950,000 distinct CDR3 sequences, about 36% seen once. This CDR3 spans 15 amino acids. The V end lost 2 bases, the J end lost 0 bases, and 11 bases lay between the germline ends. Per the germline V gene, CDR1 is SGHVS and CDR2 is FQNEAQ. The sample holds a few counts of this clonotype.

The TCR was taken from a man in his late teens or twenties in good health. Material: blood. V usage is TRBV7-8 and J usage is TRBJ2-7; D remains unclear. In DNA form, the CDR3 reads TGTGCCAGCAGCTTAACTGGCCACTTCTCCTACGAGCAGTACTTC. As protein: CASSLTGHFSYEQYF.